Following are 24 T cell receptor beta chains from one sample sequenced in a study of shared clonotypes between healthy human individuals. Clones were sequenced by immunoSEQ multiplex PCR, and TCRdb holds only the in-frame ones, with some missing. The data hold 1,100,000 or so clones, with around 78% observed a single time. Sample: memory CD4+ T cells from PBMCs. Stated subset: CD45RA-negative fraction. All receptors derive from a man between 18 and 35 years old in good health. Some clones in this sample may be carry-over from other donors' samples.

The V gene is TRBV28, the J gene TRBJ1-2; 8 bases agree with TRBD1. Germline CDR1 and CDR2: MDHEN and SYDVKM. With 2 bases clipped from V and 2 bases from J, the junction kept 4 bases outside the gene matches. The CDR3 covers 15 residues. The CDR3 loop reads CASSLGRQGNYGYTF. CDR3 coding DNA: TGTGCCAGCAGTTTAGGGCGACAGGGGAACTATGGCTACACCTTC.

This clone was counted once. The V and J genes are TRBV7-9 and TRBJ1-5, with D perhaps TRBD1 (5 bases). The V end was cut by 3 bases, the J end by 3 bases, with 18 bases between. The CDR3 sequence is 17 residues long. Germline loops: CDR1 SEHNR, CDR2 FQNEAQ (reference sequence). DNA of the CDR3: TGTGCCAGCAGCTTGGCGTCGGAGGCAGGGATCAATCAGCCCCAGCATTTT. This gives the protein CASSLASEAGINQPQHF.

CDR3 region: CASNTGQGMETQYF. For the CDR3, the DNA is TGTGCCAGTAATACGGGACAGGGAATGGAGACCCAGTACTTC. The rearrangement links TRBV19 to TRBJ2-5, with TRBD1 identical over 9 bases. With 7 bases clipped from V and 5 bases from J, the junction kept 8 bases outside the gene matches. From germline, CDR1 is LNHDA and CDR2 SQIVND (reference sequence). The CDR3 is 14 amino acids.

The chain links TRBV9 to TRBJ2-1, with 7 bases aligning to TRBD2. The J segment lost 7 bases and the V segment lost 0 bases, leaving 10 bases of the junction unmatched. The CDR3 contains 16 residues. CDR1 SGDLS and CDR2 YYNGEE come from the germline V gene. The CDR3 is CASSVGIGAGDNEQFF. DNA for the CDR3: TGTGCCAGCAGCGTAGGTATTGGGGCGGGGGATAATGAGCAGTTCTTC.

The chain recombines TRBV11-2 with TRBJ2-1; possibly TRBD1 for D (5 bases). CDR3 length equals 12 residues. Germline lookup yields CDR1 SGHAT and CDR2 FQNNGV. V was clipped by 4 bases and J by 7 bases, with 8 bases between them. The CDR3 loop reads CASSWRQNEQFF. Here the CDR3 DNA reads TGTGCCAGCAGCTGGCGACAGAATGAGCAGTTCTTC.

The CDR3 here is CSVERTFEAFF. The CDR3, as DNA: TGCAGCGTTGAGCGAACCTTTGAAGCTTTCTTT. The chain is built from TRBV29-1 and TRBJ1-1; no firm D call. The CDR3 covers 11 residues. The ends were cut back, 3 bases at V and 7 bases at J, with 9 bases in the middle. From germline, CDR1 is SQVTM and CDR2 ANQGSEA.

The V call is TRBV27, the J call TRBJ1-1; 9 bases match TRBD1. Germline V gene sequence: CDR1 MNHEY, CDR2 SMNVEV (reference sequence). Trimming at V came to 5 bases and at J to 0 bases, leaving 10 bases not matched to a gene. This CDR3 comprises 17 residues. The CDR3: CASSPRQGGIMNTEAFF. The CDR3 nucleotides read TGTGCCAGCAGTCCCAGACAGGGGGGGATCATGAACACTGAAGCTTTCTTT.

This clone has a single count. The rearrangement uses TRBV5-4 and TRBJ2-7; 7 bases are shared with TRBD1. V lost 0 bases and J lost 3; bases outside the gene matches: 6. The CDR3 is 15 residues long. Looked up from germline, CDR1 is SGHNT and CDR2 is YYREEE (reference sequence). CDR3 nucleotide sequence: TGTGCCAGCAGCTTGGATGGGACAGAGTACTACGAGCAGTACTTC. This codes for CASSLDGTEYYEQYF.

V is TRBV6-5 and J is TRBJ1-1; no clear D gene. Germline V CDR1 and CDR2: MNHEY, SVGAGI. Trimming shortened V by 10 bases and J by 7 bases, and 4 bases separated the two germline ends. The CDR3 consists of 8 residues. The CDR3 nucleotides are TGTGCCACGCATGAAGCTTTCTTT. Amino acids: CATHEAFF.

The rearrangement uses TRBV18 and TRBJ2-1, with D tentatively TRBD1 or TRBD2 (5 bases each). The CDR3 runs 13 residues. Germline CDR1 and CDR2: KGHSH and LQKENI. Trimming removed 5 bases at V and 9 bases at J, with 14 bases between. CDR3 sequence reads: CASSDSKGSEQFF. For the CDR3, the DNA is TGTGCCAGCTCAGACAGTAAGGGGAGTGAGCAGTTCTTC.

As to this clone: This same CDR3 is encoded by further DNA sequences in the sample. This chain uses TRBV28 with TRBJ1-5; possibly TRBD1 for D (5 bases). CDR1 is MDHEN, CDR2 SYDVKM, per germline. Trimming pared 5 bases from V and 3 bases from J, leaving 11 bases between. This CDR3 spans 14 amino acids. The CDR3, as DNA: TGTGCCAGCAGTCGGGGGGGGGACAATCAGCCCCAGCATTTT. Its translation: CASSRGGDNQPQHF.

V gene TRBV9 combines with J gene TRBJ1-2; D is undetermined. The CDR3 has 15 amino acids. V dropped 4 bases and J dropped 0 bases, with 13 bases sitting between them. Germline lookup yields CDR1 SGDLS and CDR2 YYNGEE. The CDR3: CASSPEASTNYGYTF. In nucleotides, the CDR3 is TGTGCCAGCAGCCCCGAAGCCAGCACTAACTATGGCTACACCTTC.

This chain links TRBV5-1 with TRBJ1-3, with TRBD1 matching over 9 bases. This CDR3 comprises 16 residues. V lost 4 bases to trimming and J lost 1 base; unmatched junction nucleotides: 6. Looked up from germline, CDR1 is SGHRS and CDR2 is YFSETQ. CDR3 bases: TGCGCCAGCAGCCCGGGACAGGGAGGGTCTGGAAACACCATATATTTT. It encodes CASSPGQGGSGNTIYF.

Regarding this clone: Other DNA sequences in this sample translate to the same CDR3. J is TRBJ1-2 and V is TRBV28, with D unresolved. This CDR3 spans 14 amino acids. Trimming took off 3 bases at V and 1 base at J, with 9 bases between the two ends. Germline V gene data show CDR1 as MDHEN and CDR2 as SYDVKM. CDR3 residues: CASSFGGSNYGYTF. As DNA, the CDR3 is TGTGCCAGCAGTTTTGGCGGCAGTAACTATGGCTACACCTTC.

The chain carries TRBV18 and TRBJ2-1; D might be TRBD1 or TRBD2, each matching 5 bases. Germline values: CDR1 KGHSH, CDR2 LQKENI. The V gene lost 4 bases and the J gene lost 5 bases, with 12 bases spanning the gap. CDR3 size: 14 residues. CDR3 in DNA: TGTGCCAGCTCACAGACGGGACGGGACAATGAGCAGTTCTTC. Amino acid sequence: CASSQTGRDNEQFF.

The chain is built from TRBV6-1 and TRBJ2-7; TRBD1 is a possible D gene (5 bases). CDR1 and CDR2 (germline): MNHNS, SASEGT. V was cut by 2 bases and J by 2 bases, with 16 bases left in between. The CDR3 extends over 16 amino acids. In DNA form, the CDR3 reads TGTGCCAGCAGTGAACAAGATGGATGGGGCCCCTACGAGCAGTACTTC. Translation: CASSEQDGWGPYEQYF.

This chain joins TRBV2 and TRBJ2-7; D is ambiguous. Looked up from germline, CDR1 is SNHLY and CDR2 is FYNNEI. The V end was cut by 6 bases, the J end by 2 bases, with 8 bases between. The CDR3 consists of 12 residues. CDR3 residues: CASRLGTYEQYF. CDR3 DNA sequence: TGTGCCAGCAGGTTGGGGACCTACGAGCAGTACTTC.

This clone was recorded a few times. A read error may be the cause here, since a much bigger clone is one base away. The chain employs TRBV7-9 and TRBJ1-1, with D unresolved. Germline CDR1 and CDR2: SEHNR and FQNEAQ (reference sequence). The CDR3 length is 13 residues. V was shortened by 2 bases and J by 1 base, with 5 bases between the two germline ends. The CDR3 loop reads CASSLKENTEAFF. CDR3 sequence (DNA): TGTGCCAGCAGCTTAAAGGAGAACACTGAAGCTTTCTTT.

The rearrangement links TRBV6-5 to TRBJ2-7; TRBD2 matches at 12 bases. The CDR3 has 13 amino acids. V shed 10 bases, J shed 4 bases, and the junction held 5 bases outside the gene matches. Germline V gene data show CDR1 as MNHEY and CDR2 as SVGAGI. The CDR3: CATRGTSGYEQYF. CDR3 bases: TGTGCCACCCGAGGGACTAGCGGGTACGAGCAGTACTTC.

This chain joins TRBV11-2 and TRBJ2-3; TRBD2 might be the D (6 bases). Trimming left V 4 bases short and J 6 bases short, with 23 bases between. The CDR3 extends over 17 amino acids. CDR1 and CDR2 (germline): SGHAT, FQNNGV. CDR3 in amino acids: CASSSWRGGAGGDTQYF. CDR3 DNA: TGTGCCAGCAGCTCCTGGAGGGGCGGCGCCGGGGGTGATACGCAGTATTTT.

The genes are TRBV5-6 and TRBJ2-7; 7 bases line up with TRBD1. V dropped 0 bases and J dropped 6; count of bases not matched to a gene: 0. The CDR3 has 12 amino acids. Per germline, CDR1 SGHDT and CDR2 YYEEEE. CDR3 nucleotide sequence: TGTGCCAGCAGCTTGGGGACAGGCGAGCAGTACTTC. Protein product: CASSLGTGEQYF.

This clone was counted many times. The chain uses TRBV28 and TRBJ2-3; D gene ambiguous. The germline V and J ends were trimmed by 11 bases and 2 bases, with 8 bases remaining between them. The germline V gene encodes CDR1 MDHEN and CDR2 SYDVKM. The CDR3 sequence is 11 residues long. The CDR3 sequence is CAAGVTDTQYF. The CDR3 bases are TGTGCCGCTGGGGTCACAGATACGCAGTATTTT.

This CDR3 is CASSRTSGRDEQFF. CDR3 in DNA: TGCGCCAGCAGCCGAACTAGCGGGAGAGATGAGCAGTTCTTC. The chain couples TRBV5-1 to TRBJ2-1; 11 positions match TRBD2. With V trimmed by 4 bases and J by 8 bases, 5 bases remained unmatched. The CDR3 has 14 residues. Looked up from germline, CDR1 is SGHRS and CDR2 is YFSETQ.

The chain carries TRBV7-3 and TRBJ2-3; weak D call: TRBD2 (6 bases). The CDR3 loop spans 16 amino acids. V lost 0 bases to trimming and J lost 3 bases, with 13 bases between them. Germline V gene sequence: CDR1 SGHTA, CDR2 FQGTGA. The CDR3 DNA is TGTGCCAGCAGCTTAACCGGCGGGGTGACTACAGATACGCAGTATTTT. Residues: CASSLTGGVTTDTQYF.